These T cell receptor beta chains were read from a single sample in a study of immune cell composition in non-small cell lung cancer. This table comes from immunoSEQ multiplex PCR, and its TCRdb copy is limited to in-frame clones, with some not included. The data contain approximately 9,000 clones, roughly 76% of them singletons. Source material: lung tumor tissue. These receptors all stem from a human donor with non-small cell lung cancer. Each CDR3 is given with its conserved first and last residue. D genes are given only for firm matches. The size field is filled for only some rows; it gives once, few, many or a size class.

V,D,size,J,CDR3,DNA
TRBV15,NA,NA,TRBJ2-2,CATSRGREVTGELFF,TGTGCCACCAGCAGAGGGCGAGAGGTTACCGGGGAGCTGTTTTTT
TRBV6-5,TRBD1,NA,TRBJ2-7,CASSRTGSYEQYF,TGTGCCAGCAGTCGGACAGGGTCCTACGAGCAGTACTTC
TRBV28,NA,NA,TRBJ1-5,CASSFSHGNQPQHF,TGTGCCAGCAGTTTTTCACATGGGAATCAGCCCCAGCATTTT
TRBV9,NA,NA,TRBJ2-3,CASSVEVSTDTQYF,TGTGCCAGCAGCGTAGAGGTTAGCACAGATACGCAGTATTTT
TRBV20-1,NA,NA,TRBJ2-5,CSADRETQYF,TGCAGTGCGGACCGGGAGACCCAGTACTTC
TRBV18,NA,NA,TRBJ1-3,CASSPTYTGLGNTIYF,TGTGCCAGCTCACCTACCTACACAGGGCTGGGAAACACCATATATTTT
TRBV7-9,NA,NA,TRBJ2-2,CASSSVTNTGELFF,TGTGCCAGCAGCTCCGTAACGAACACCGGGGAGCTGTTTTTT
TRBV7-9,TRBD1,few,TRBJ1-6,CASSPGQDQSPLHF,TGTGCCAGCAGCCCCGGACAGGATCAATCACCCCTCCACTTT
TRBV6-5,TRBD1,NA,TRBJ2-5,CASSYHGQGQETQYF,TGTGCCAGCAGTTACCACGGACAGGGTCAAGAGACCCAGTACTTC
TRBV10-2,TRBD2,few,TRBJ2-3,CASSEVAGGFTDTQYF,TGCGCCAGCAGTGAGGTGGCGGGAGGGTTCACAGATACGCAGTATTTT
TRBV5-6,TRBD1,NA,TRBJ2-7,CASSPPPGQGISKDYEQYF,TGTGCCAGCAGCCCGCCCCCGGGACAGGGGATTTCGAAGGACTACGAGCAGTACTTC
TRBV30,NA,few,TRBJ1-2,CAWSWAYGYTF,TGTGCCTGGAGCTGGGCCTATGGCTACACCTTC
TRBV2,TRBD1,NA,TRBJ1-4,CASSEADRGGEKLFF,TGTGCCAGCAGTGAAGCGGACAGGGGTGGCGAAAAACTGTTTTTT
TRBV9,TRBD2,NA,TRBJ2-3,CAIPTRLAGRTDTQYF,TGTGCCATCCCCACTCGACTAGCGGGGCGCACAGATACGCAGTATTTT
TRBV7-9,NA,NA,TRBJ2-1,CASSSRQIYNEQFF,TGTGCCAGCTCATCCCGACAGATATACAATGAGCAGTTCTTC
TRBV2,NA,once,TRBJ1-1,CASSEWVGANTEAFF,TGTGCCAGCAGTGAATGGGTCGGAGCGAACACTGAAGCTTTCTTT
TRBV18,NA,NA,TRBJ1-1,CASSQRGGNWYTEAFF,TGTGCCAGCTCACAGAGGGGGGGTAATTGGTACACTGAAGCTTTCTTT
TRBV29-1,NA,few,TRBJ1-4,CSVEDQGLREKLFF,TGCAGCGTTGAAGATCAGGGGTTGAGGGAAAAACTGTTTTTT
TRBV29-1,NA,large,TRBJ1-2,CSVDRGIGYGYTF,TGCAGCGTTGATAGGGGGATAGGCTATGGCTACACCTTC
TRBV2,TRBD2,NA,TRBJ2-1,CASSQIGLAGGGGEQFF,TGTGCCAGCAGCCAAATTGGACTAGCGGGGGGGGGTGGTGAGCAGTTCTTC
TRBV7-9,NA,NA,TRBJ1-5,CASSLGGVGQPQHF,TGTGCCAGCAGCTTAGGAGGAGTGGGCCAGCCCCAGCATTTT
TRBV6-5,TRBD1,NA,TRBJ1-2,CASSRTGGLHGYTF,TGTGCCAGCAGTCGGACAGGGGGATTACATGGCTACACCTTC
TRBV9,TRBD1,few,TRBJ1-1,CASSVMDRANTEAFF,TGTGCCAGCAGCGTAATGGACAGGGCGAACACTGAAGCTTTCTTT